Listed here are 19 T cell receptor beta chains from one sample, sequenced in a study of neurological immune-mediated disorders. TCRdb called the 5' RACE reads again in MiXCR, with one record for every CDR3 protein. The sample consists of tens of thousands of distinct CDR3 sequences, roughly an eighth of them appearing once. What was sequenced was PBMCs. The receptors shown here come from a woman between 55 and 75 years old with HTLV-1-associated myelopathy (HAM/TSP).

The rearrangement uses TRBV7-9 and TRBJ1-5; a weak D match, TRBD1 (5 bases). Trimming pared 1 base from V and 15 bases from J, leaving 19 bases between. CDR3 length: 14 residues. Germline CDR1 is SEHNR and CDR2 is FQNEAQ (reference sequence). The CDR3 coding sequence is TGTGCCAGCAGCTTAGGGCCGGGGGACCAGACCCGGCATTTT. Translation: CASSLGPGDQTRHF.

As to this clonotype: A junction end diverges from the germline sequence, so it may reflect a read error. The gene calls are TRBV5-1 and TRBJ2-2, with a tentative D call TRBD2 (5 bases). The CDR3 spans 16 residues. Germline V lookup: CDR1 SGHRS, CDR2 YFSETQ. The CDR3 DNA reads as TGCGCCAGCAGCTTGTTGATTCTAGTGGGAGACGGGGTGCTGTTTTTT. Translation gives CASSLLILVGDGVLFF.

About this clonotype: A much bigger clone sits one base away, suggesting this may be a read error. This CDR3 is CASSQLYTKSLEQFF. CDR3 nucleotide sequence: TGTGCCAGCAGCCAATTATACACTAAAAGTCTTGAGCAGTTCTTC. The chain has TRBV3-1 and TRBJ2-1; D not certain. Trimming pared 2 bases from V and 9 bases from J, leaving 17 bases between. CDR1 LGHDT and CDR2 YNNKEL come from the germline V gene (reference sequence). This CDR3 is 15 amino acids long.

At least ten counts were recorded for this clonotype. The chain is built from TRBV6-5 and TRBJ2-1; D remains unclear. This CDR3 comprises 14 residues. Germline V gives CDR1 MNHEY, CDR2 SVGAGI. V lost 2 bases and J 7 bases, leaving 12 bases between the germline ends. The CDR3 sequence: CASSYTGPPNEQFF. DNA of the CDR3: TGTGCCAGCAGTTACACGGGCCCCCCGAATGAGCAGTTCTTC.

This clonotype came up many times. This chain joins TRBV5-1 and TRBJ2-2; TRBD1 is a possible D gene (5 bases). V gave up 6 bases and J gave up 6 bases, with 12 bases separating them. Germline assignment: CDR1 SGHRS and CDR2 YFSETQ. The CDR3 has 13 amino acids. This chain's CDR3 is CASTSLTAGELFF. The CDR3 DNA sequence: TGCGCCAGCACCTCCCTGACAGCCGGGGAGCTGTTTTTT.

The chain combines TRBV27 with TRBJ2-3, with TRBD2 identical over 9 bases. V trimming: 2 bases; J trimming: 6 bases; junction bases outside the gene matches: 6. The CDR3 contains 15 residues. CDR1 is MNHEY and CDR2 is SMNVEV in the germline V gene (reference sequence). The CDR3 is CASSLLSGSSDTQYF. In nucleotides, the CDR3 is TGTGCCAGCAGTTTACTTAGCGGGAGTAGCGATACGCAGTATTTT.

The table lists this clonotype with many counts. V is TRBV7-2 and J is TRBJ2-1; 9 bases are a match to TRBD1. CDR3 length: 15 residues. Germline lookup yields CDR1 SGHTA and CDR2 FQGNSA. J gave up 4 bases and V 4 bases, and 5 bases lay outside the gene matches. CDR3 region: CASSSGTGRYNEQFF. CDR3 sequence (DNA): TGTGCCAGCAGCTCTGGGACAGGGCGGTACAATGAGCAGTTCTTC.

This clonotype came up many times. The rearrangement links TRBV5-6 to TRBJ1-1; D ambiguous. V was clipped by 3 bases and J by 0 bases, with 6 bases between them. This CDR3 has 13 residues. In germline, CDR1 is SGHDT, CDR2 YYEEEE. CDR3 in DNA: TGTGCCAGCAGCTCTACTATGAACACTGAAGCTTTCTTT. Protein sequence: CASSSTMNTEAFF.

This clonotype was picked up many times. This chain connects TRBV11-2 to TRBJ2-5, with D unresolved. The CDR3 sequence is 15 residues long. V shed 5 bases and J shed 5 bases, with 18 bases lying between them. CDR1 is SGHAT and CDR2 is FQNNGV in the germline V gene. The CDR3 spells CASSPLGTLGETQYF. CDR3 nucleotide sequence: TGTGCCAGCAGCCCCCTAGGCACTTTGGGGGAGACCCAGTACTTC.

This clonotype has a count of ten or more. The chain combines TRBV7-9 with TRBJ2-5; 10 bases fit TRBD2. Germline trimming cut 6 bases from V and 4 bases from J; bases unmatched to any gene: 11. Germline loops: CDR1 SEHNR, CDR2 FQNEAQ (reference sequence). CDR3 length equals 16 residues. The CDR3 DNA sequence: TGTGCCAGCAGGGAAAGCGGGAGGGTTCACCGAGAGACCCAGTACTTC. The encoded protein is CASRESGRVHRETQYF.

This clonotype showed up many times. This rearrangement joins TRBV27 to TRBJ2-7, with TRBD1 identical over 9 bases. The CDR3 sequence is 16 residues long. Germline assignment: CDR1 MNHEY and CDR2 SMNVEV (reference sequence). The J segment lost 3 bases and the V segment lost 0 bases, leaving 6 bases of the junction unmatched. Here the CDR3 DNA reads TGTGCCAGCAGTTTATCTGGGACAGGGAGATTCTACGAGCAGTACTTC. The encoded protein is CASSLSGTGRFYEQYF.

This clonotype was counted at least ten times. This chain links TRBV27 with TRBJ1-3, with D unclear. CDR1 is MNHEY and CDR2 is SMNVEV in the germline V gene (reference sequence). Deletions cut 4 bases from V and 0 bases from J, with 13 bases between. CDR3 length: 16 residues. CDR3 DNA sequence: TGTGCCAGCAGTTCCAGCCCCCGTTTCTCTGGAAACACCATATATTTT. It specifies CASSSSPRFSGNTIYF.

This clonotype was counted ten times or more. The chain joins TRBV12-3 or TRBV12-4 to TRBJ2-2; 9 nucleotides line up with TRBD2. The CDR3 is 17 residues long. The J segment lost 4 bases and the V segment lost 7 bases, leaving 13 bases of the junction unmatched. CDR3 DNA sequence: TGTGCCAGCACCGGGGTAGCGGGAGATCGTCGCACCGGGGAGCTGTTTTTT. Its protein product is CASTGVAGDRRTGELFF.

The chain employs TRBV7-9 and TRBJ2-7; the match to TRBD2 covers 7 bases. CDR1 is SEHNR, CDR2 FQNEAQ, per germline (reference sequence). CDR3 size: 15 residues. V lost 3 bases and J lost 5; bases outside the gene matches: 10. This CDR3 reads CASSFGGLQLDEQYF. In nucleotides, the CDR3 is TGTGCCAGCAGCTTCGGGGGGTTACAGCTCGACGAGCAGTACTTC.

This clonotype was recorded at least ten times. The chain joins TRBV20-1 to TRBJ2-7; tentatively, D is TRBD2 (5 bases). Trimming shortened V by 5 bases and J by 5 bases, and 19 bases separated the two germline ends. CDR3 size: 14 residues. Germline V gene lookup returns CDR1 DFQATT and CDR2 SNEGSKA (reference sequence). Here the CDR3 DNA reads TGCAGTGCTTTACTACGGGCTTCGACTAACGAGCAGTACTTC. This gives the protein CSALLRASTNEQYF.

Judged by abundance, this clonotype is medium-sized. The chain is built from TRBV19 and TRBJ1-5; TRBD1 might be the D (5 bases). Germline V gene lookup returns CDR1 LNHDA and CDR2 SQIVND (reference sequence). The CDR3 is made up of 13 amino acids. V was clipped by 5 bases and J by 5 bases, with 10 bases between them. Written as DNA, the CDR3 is TGTGCCAGTAGTTTGGGAGGGGATCAGCCCCAGCATTTT. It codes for CASSLGGDQPQHF.

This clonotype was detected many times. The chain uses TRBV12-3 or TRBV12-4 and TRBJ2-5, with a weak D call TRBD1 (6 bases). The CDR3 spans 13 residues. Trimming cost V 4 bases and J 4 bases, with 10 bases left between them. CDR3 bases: TGTGCCAGCAGTTCCGGGACAAGAGAGACCCAGTACTTC. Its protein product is CASSSGTRETQYF.

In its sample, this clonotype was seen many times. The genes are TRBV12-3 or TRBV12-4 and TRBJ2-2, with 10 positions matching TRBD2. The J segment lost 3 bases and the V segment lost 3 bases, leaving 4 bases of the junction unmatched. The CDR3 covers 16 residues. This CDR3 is CASSFALAGDTGELFF. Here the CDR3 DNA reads TGTGCCAGCAGTTTTGCTCTAGCGGGAGACACCGGGGAGCTGTTTTTT.

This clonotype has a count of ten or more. The CDR3 nucleotides are TGTGCCAGCAGTTACTCGAGGGGTCCCACTGAAGCTTTCTTT. Residues: CASSYSRGPTEAFF. The chain couples TRBV6-5 to TRBJ1-1; possible D gene TRBD1, 5 bases. CDR1 and CDR2 from the germline V gene are MNHEY and SVGAGI. V lost 0 bases and J lost 4, with 9 bases in between. This CDR3 contains 14 residues.